The present entry profiles one T cell receptor (beta chain) with its context. This sample stems from a study of blood T cell repertoires in COVID-19. Across the study: From T cells, B-cell-depleted T cells, or PBMCs came the material, which was cDNA or gDNA.

This table comes from immunoSEQ multiplex PCR, and its TCRdb copy is limited to in-frame clones, with some not included. The sample records 140,000 or so clones, about 85% being singletons. The specimen sequenced was peripheral blood. The source of this sequence is a human donor with acute or convalescent COVID-19. The donor label of this sample is uncertain.

The CDR3 DNA sequence: TGTGCCAGCAGCCAAGATCAGACAGGGAGGAACACTGAAGCTTTCTTT. It specifies CASSQDQTGRNTEAFF. The J gene is TRBJ1-1, the V gene TRBV4-2; the match to TRBD1 covers 7 bases. CDR1 and CDR2 (germline): LGHNA, YNFKEQ. This CDR3 contains 16 residues. Trimming at V came to 0 bases and at J to 1 base, leaving 5 bases not matched to a gene.